The 31 T cell receptor beta chains below were found in one sample sequenced in a study of cytomegalovirus exposure and HLA in healthy donors. Researchers ran the PCR with 60 Vbeta and 13 Jbeta primers. The data were produced by immunoSEQ multiplex PCR, yet TCRdb's version contains in-frame clones alone and is incomplete. This sample yields about 94,000 clones, of which 81% are seen a single time; 10% belongs to the top ten. Sequenced input: PBMCs. Every receptor here comes from a human donor in good health.

This chain's CDR3 is CATSGGRAETQYF. In nucleotides, the CDR3 is TGTGCCACGTCGGGGGGTAGAGCAGAGACCCAGTACTTC. The chain uses TRBV19 and TRBJ2-5; TRBD2 agrees at 7 bases. This CDR3 has 13 amino acids. Looked up from germline, CDR1 is LNHDA and CDR2 is SQIVND (reference sequence). V lost 10 bases and J lost 4; bases outside the gene matches: 9.

The CDR3 region has the DNA TGTGCCAGCAGCGTCGACAGCACCTACGAGCAGTACTTC. Its protein is CASSVDSTYEQYF. The V and J genes are TRBV9 and TRBJ2-7, with D perhaps matching TRBD1 (5 bases). Trimming pared 2 bases from V and 2 bases from J, leaving 8 bases between. The CDR3 runs 13 residues. Germline-derived CDR1 and CDR2 are SGDLS and YYNGEE.

J is TRBJ2-7 and V is TRBV19; maybe TRBD2 (5 bases). Trimming left V 0 bases short and J 3 bases short, with 6 bases between. Germline CDR1 is LNHDA and CDR2 is SQIVND (reference sequence). The CDR3 length is 13 residues. Written as DNA, the CDR3 is TGTGCCAGTAGTATAGACCGGGGCTACGAGCAGTACTTC. Its protein product is CASSIDRGYEQYF.

V and J are TRBV7-9 and TRBJ2-1; 15 bases map to TRBD2. Germline CDR1 is SEHNR and CDR2 is FQNEAQ (reference sequence). V lost 5 bases and J lost 6; bases outside the gene matches: 5. This CDR3 contains 16 residues. CDR3: CASSEPGLAGGNEQFF. CDR3 nucleotides: TGTGCCAGCAGCGAACCGGGACTAGCGGGAGGCAATGAGCAGTTCTTC.

Details on this clone: One junction end does not reproduce the germline sequence, and a read error may be involved. The chain combines TRBV7-7 with TRBJ2-7, with 8 bases fitting TRBD2. This CDR3 is built from 15 residues. The germline V gene encodes CDR1 SSHAT and CDR2 FNYEAQ (reference sequence). CDR3: CASSLAAGATYEQYF. The CDR3 DNA is TGTGCTAGCAGCCTCGCAGCGGGGGCCACCTACGAGCAGTACTTC.

The rearrangement links TRBV4-1 to TRBJ1-2; D may be TRBD1 (5 bases). With 1 base removed from V and 5 bases from J, the gap between germline ends came to 14 bases. Germline CDR1 and CDR2: MGHRA and YSYEKL. CDR3 size: 15 residues. The CDR3 DNA is TGCGCCAGCAGCCAAGTCGGAGGGGCTGGGTATGGCTACACCTTC. Its protein is CASSQVGGAGYGYTF.

The V gene is TRBV2, the J gene TRBJ1-2, with D unresolved. CDR3 size: 14 residues. Germline CDR1 SNHLY, CDR2 FYNNEI. The V end was cut by 4 bases, the J end by 1 base, with 10 bases between. The CDR3 sequence is CASSGQANNYGYTF. The CDR3 DNA sequence: TGTGCCAGCAGTGGCCAGGCGAATAACTATGGCTACACCTTC.

In this sample, this clone turned up once. The chain has TRBV5-5 and TRBJ2-1; 7 nucleotides agree with TRBD1. V shed 0 bases and J 6 bases; nucleotides not matched to a gene: 18. Germline V gene data show CDR1 as SGHKS and CDR2 as YYEKEE (reference sequence). The CDR3 spans 19 residues. The DNA of the CDR3 is TGTGCCAGCAGCTTGGAGATGAGCAGGGGGTTTCCAATACGCAATGAGCAGTTCTTC. It encodes CASSLEMSRGFPIRNEQFF.

This rearrangement joins TRBV7-2 to TRBJ2-2; the match to TRBD2 covers 10 bases. The trim removed 2 bases at V and 7 bases at J, leaving 7 bases unmatched. CDR1 is SGHTA and CDR2 is FQGNSA in the germline V gene. This CDR3 is built from 16 residues. The DNA for the CDR3 is TGTGCCAGCAGCTTAAGGAGCGGGGGGGCCGGCGGGGAGCTGTTTTTT. Translated, it gives CASSLRSGGAGGELFF.

This chain joins TRBV7-3 and TRBJ2-1, with 9 bases fitting TRBD2. This CDR3 has 13 residues. With V trimmed by 5 bases and J by 5 bases, 1 base remained unmatched. CDR1 is SGHTA, CDR2 FQGTGA, per germline. As DNA, the CDR3 is TGTGCCAGCAGCCGGACTAGCGACAATGAGCAGTTCTTC. Encoded protein: CASSRTSDNEQFF.

This clone occurred a few times. The chain carries TRBV15 and TRBJ1-2, with D perhaps TRBD1 (5 bases). The V end lost 6 bases, the J end lost 4 bases, and 15 bases lay between the germline ends. The CDR3 runs to 14 residues. Germline V gene lookup returns CDR1 LNHNV and CDR2 YYDKDF (reference sequence). The CDR3: CATRAGGDPYGYTF. CDR3 sequence (DNA): TGTGCCACCAGGGCGGGGGGGGATCCCTATGGCTACACCTTC.

The chain joins TRBV29-1 to TRBJ1-3; D gene uncertain. The CDR3 is made up of 15 amino acids. With 7 bases removed from V and 3 bases from J, the gap between germline ends came to 19 bases. CDR1 is SQVTM and CDR2 is ANQGSEA in the germline V gene. The CDR3: CSALIWTTFGNTIYF. CDR3 bases: TGCAGCGCTCTCATCTGGACTACCTTTGGAAACACCATATATTTT.

The chain employs TRBV6-6 and TRBJ2-4; TRBD2 agrees at 11 bases. After removal of 4 bases from V and 4 bases from J, the junction contained 0 bases not matched to a gene. Germline CDR1 is MNHNY and CDR2 is SVGAGI (reference sequence). The CDR3 loop spans 14 amino acids. CDR3 loop: CASSLAGGKNIQYF. As DNA, the CDR3 is TGTGCCAGCAGTTTAGCGGGGGGGAAAAACATTCAGTACTTC.

This clone came up a few times. The V gene is TRBV18, the J gene TRBJ1-5; a possible D gene is TRBD1 (5 bases). Looked up from germline, CDR1 is KGHSH and CDR2 is LQKENI. Trimming pared 2 bases from V and 4 bases from J, leaving 6 bases between. The CDR3 extends over 13 amino acids. CDR3: CASSPGANQPQHF. In DNA, the CDR3 is TGTGCCAGCTCACCAGGGGCAAATCAGCCCCAGCATTTT. Looking up the rest from reference TRBV18 and TRBJ1-5 gives the full variable domain: NAGVMQNPRHLVRRRGQEARLRCSPMKGHSHVYWYRQLPEEGLKFMVYLQKENIIDESGMPKERFSAEFPKEGPSILRIQQVVRGDSAAYFCASSPGANQPQHFGDGTRLSIL.

The chain employs TRBV6-6 and TRBJ2-1; 8 bases are shared with TRBD1. This CDR3 region has 14 residues. Trimming removed 6 bases from V and 4 bases from J; junction bases left unmatched: 5. Germline V lookup: CDR1 MNHNY, CDR2 SVGAGI (reference sequence). The CDR3 is CASSVGQVYNEQFF. The DNA of the CDR3 is TGTGCCAGCAGCGTGGGACAGGTGTACAATGAGCAGTTCTTC.

A few counts support this clone. The chain combines TRBV5-6 with TRBJ2-2; the match to TRBD2 covers 8 bases. CDR1 and CDR2 from the germline V gene are SGHDT and YYEEEE. V lost 7 bases, J lost 3 bases, and 5 bases stayed unmatched. The CDR3 covers 14 residues. The CDR3 reads CASGRGVDTGELFF. The CDR3 nucleotides are TGTGCCAGCGGGCGGGGGGTCGACACCGGGGAGCTGTTTTTT.

The rearrangement links TRBV29-1 to TRBJ2-3; 12 nucleotides line up with TRBD2. V lost 7 bases to trimming and J lost 2 bases; unmatched junction nucleotides: 13. The CDR3 has 17 amino acids. CDR1 is SQVTM, CDR2 ANQGSEA, per germline. Written as DNA, the CDR3 is TGCAGCGCTCGACTAGCGGGGGCCCAACTTTCCACAGATACGCAGTATTTT. Its translation is CSARLAGAQLSTDTQYF.

The sample holds a few counts of this clone. The chain is built from TRBV27 and TRBJ2-1; 10 positions agree with TRBD2. This CDR3 region has 18 residues. V shed 6 bases, J shed 0 bases, and the junction held 11 bases outside the gene matches. CDR1 is MNHEY and CDR2 is SMNVEV in the germline V gene (reference sequence). The CDR3 is CASRPLAGVWGSYNEQFF. For the CDR3, the DNA is TGTGCCAGCAGGCCCCTAGCGGGAGTCTGGGGCTCCTACAATGAGCAGTTCTTC.

V gene TRBV7-2 combines with J gene TRBJ1-5; TRBD1 agrees at 7 bases. Per germline, CDR1 SGHTA and CDR2 FQGNSA. V lost 2 bases to trimming and J lost 4 bases; unmatched junction nucleotides: 8. The CDR3 loop spans 16 amino acids. CDR3 residues: CASSLIQGQINQPQHF. CDR3 in DNA: TGTGCCAGCAGCTTAATCCAGGGACAGATTAATCAGCCCCAGCATTTT.

This chain links TRBV11-2 with TRBJ1-2, with 9 bases lining up with TRBD1. CDR1 and CDR2 from the germline V gene are SGHAT and FQNNGV. Trimming removed 5 bases from V and 8 bases from J; junction bases left unmatched: 9. This CDR3 is built from 14 residues. The CDR3 loop is CASSPRTGAWGYTF. CDR3 DNA sequence: TGTGCCAGCAGCCCGAGGACAGGGGCGTGGGGCTACACCTTC.

The chain carries TRBV5-1 and TRBJ1-5; no reliable D call. This CDR3 comprises 17 residues. Per the germline V gene, CDR1 is SGHRS and CDR2 is YFSETQ. Between the trimmed V and J ends, which lost 1 base and 0 bases, there was a span of 14 bases. The CDR3 is CASSLSGLTYSNQPQHF. The CDR3 coding sequence is TGCGCCAGCAGCTTGTCCGGACTTACCTATAGCAATCAGCCCCAGCATTTT.

This clone appeared a single time. V is TRBV14 and J is TRBJ2-1; 7 bases map to TRBD2. The length of the CDR3 is 11 residues. Germline V gene lookup returns CDR1 SGHDN and CDR2 FVKESK. J was trimmed by 10 bases and V by 6 bases; bases with no gene match: 3. The CDR3 DNA sequence: TGTGCCAGCAGGGGCGGGGGAGAGCAGTTCTTC. Its translation: CASRGGGEQFF.

Comment on this clone: A junction boundary mismatches the germline segment, possibly from a read error. Other DNA sequences in the sample encode the same CDR3. The chain is built from TRBV6-1 and TRBJ1-3, with TRBD1 matching 10 bases. The CDR3 consists of 13 residues. Germline lookup yields CDR1 MNHNS and CDR2 SASEGT. As DNA, the CDR3 is TGTGCCATCGGGACAGGGGCTGGAAATACCATATATTTT. Protein: CAIGTGAGNTIYF.

This clone was picked up one time. Compared with germline, one end of the junction differs, possibly owing to a read error. V usage is TRBV11-3 and J usage is TRBJ1-1; the D is unclear. Germline values: CDR1 SGHNT, CDR2 YENEEA. The CDR3 covers 16 residues. The CDR3 sequence: CASSLAVDFKNPEAFF. The DNA for the CDR3 is TGTGCCAGCAGCTTAGCGGTGGACTTCAAGAACCCTGAAGCTTTCTTT.

The chain links TRBV9 to TRBJ2-1; D is possibly TRBD1 (6 bases). V shed 0 bases and J shed 4 bases, with 11 bases lying between them. Looked up from germline, CDR1 is SGDLS and CDR2 is YYNGEE. The CDR3 spans 15 residues. The CDR3 sequence: CASSVVGDTYNEQFF. The CDR3 DNA sequence: TGTGCCAGCAGCGTAGTGGGGGACACTTACAATGAGCAGTTCTTC.

This clone was detected a few times. The V call is TRBV7-8, the J call TRBJ1-3; D uncertain. This CDR3 spans 14 amino acids. Germline V gene data show CDR1 as SGHVS and CDR2 as FQNEAQ. V lost 5 bases to trimming and J lost 2 bases, with 10 bases between them. The CDR3 protein is CASSVSDTGNTIYF. DNA for the CDR3: TGTGCCAGCAGCGTATCCGACACTGGAAACACCATATATTTT.

The V gene is TRBV29-1, the J gene TRBJ1-1; a weak D match, TRBD1 (6 bases). The germline CDR1 and CDR2 sequences are SQVTM and ANQGSEA. The CDR3 contains 13 residues. V was shortened by 5 bases and J by 6 bases, with 16 bases between the two germline ends. CDR3 protein: CSVIFHWGPEAFF. The CDR3 DNA follows: TGCAGCGTTATATTCCACTGGGGGCCTGAAGCTTTCTTT.

This clone has a handful of counts. Here the CDR3 DNA reads TGTGCCAGCAGCCAAGTATTAGCGGGAGCGGGGGCTGGCACAGATACGCAGTATTTT. Its protein is CASSQVLAGAGAGTDTQYF. This chain uses TRBV4-2 with TRBJ2-3, with TRBD2 identical over 9 bases. This CDR3 contains 19 residues. Germline CDR1 and CDR2: LGHNA and YNFKEQ. With V trimmed by 1 base and J by 1 base, 12 bases remained unmatched.

The rearrangement uses TRBV2 and TRBJ2-2; TRBD2 aligns across 10 bases. The CDR3 has 16 amino acids. The junction had 6 bases not matched to a gene; V was cut back by 2 bases and J by 6 bases. The germline V gene has CDR1 SNHLY and CDR2 FYNNEI. The DNA of the CDR3 is TGTGCCAGCAGTGAAAGAGCGGGAGGGTGGGCCGGGGAGCTGTTTTTT. Encoded protein: CASSERAGGWAGELFF.

The rearrangement joins TRBV7-3 to TRBJ1-1; 8 nucleotides align to TRBD1. CDR1 and CDR2 from the germline V gene are SGHTA and FQGTGA. V trimming: 1 base; J trimming: 7 bases; junction bases outside the gene matches: 8. The CDR3 length is 15 residues. The CDR3 DNA sequence: TGTGCCAGCAGCTTAAATCCAGGGGGCGCCCATGAAGCTTTCTTT. Its translation: CASSLNPGGAHEAFF.

The table lists this clone with a few counts. The gene calls are TRBV5-6 and TRBJ1-1; 8 bases map to TRBD1. V dropped 4 bases and J dropped 4; count of bases not matched to a gene: 12. The CDR3 has 16 amino acids. CDR1 is SGHDT, CDR2 YYEEEE, per germline. The CDR3 reads CASSRDWGQAPTEAFF. CDR3 sequence (DNA): TGTGCCAGCAGCCGCGATTGGGGACAGGCCCCCACTGAAGCTTTCTTT.